One sample yielded the 17 T cell receptor beta chains listed below, sequenced in a study of shared clonotypes between healthy human individuals. Naive CD8 populations comprised CD45RO-negative cells positively selected for CCR7, excluding terminally differentiated effector memory CD45RA+ cells. Profiling relied on immunoSEQ multiplex PCR, and the TCRdb table lists in-frame clones only, not all of them. The sample lists about 700,000 clones; roughly nine tenths were seen once. Sample: naive CD8+ T cells sorted from blood. The receptors stem from a man aged 25-45 years in good health.

The V call is TRBV10-3, the J call TRBJ2-7, with D possibly being TRBD1 (6 bases). The CDR3 is 15 amino acids. With 3 bases removed from V and 2 bases from J, the gap between germline ends came to 14 bases. Germline CDR1 and CDR2: ENHRY and SYGVKD. The CDR3: CAISDKGELAYEQYF. The DNA for the CDR3 is TGTGCCATCAGTGACAAGGGGGAATTAGCCTACGAGCAGTACTTC.

This chain links TRBV18 with TRBJ2-3, with 11 bases identical to TRBD2. Germline lookup yields CDR1 KGHSH and CDR2 LQKENI. The CDR3 sequence is 16 residues long. V trimming: 4 bases; J trimming: 5 bases; junction bases outside the gene matches: 8. The CDR3 protein is CASSLLAGVSGDTQYF. CDR3 bases: TGTGCCAGCTCACTACTAGCGGGAGTGTCGGGAGATACGCAGTATTTT.

The chain carries TRBV6-1 and TRBJ1-5, with D tentatively TRBD1 (5 bases). Deletions cut 3 bases from V and 0 bases from J, with 9 bases between. This CDR3 spans 15 amino acids. Per germline, CDR1 MNHNS and CDR2 SASEGT. The CDR3 sequence: CASSEGGLSNQPQHF. CDR3 nucleotide sequence: TGTGCCAGCAGTGAGGGGGGTCTTAGCAATCAGCCCCAGCATTTT.

The rearrangement joins TRBV5-6 to TRBJ2-1, with D perhaps matching TRBD1 or TRBD2 (5 bases each). The germline gives CDR1 SGHDT, CDR2 YYEEEE. The CDR3 length is 14 residues. Trimming took 0 bases from V and 2 from J, leaving 6 bases between them. CDR3 nucleotide sequence: TGTGCCAGCAGCTTGGGGGACGCCTACAATGAGCAGTTCTTC. Translating it yields CASSLGDAYNEQFF.

The V gene is TRBV2, the J gene TRBJ2-7; tentative D call: TRBD1 (6 bases). V was cut by 1 base and J by 5 bases, with 12 bases left in between. Germline CDR1 is SNHLY and CDR2 is FYNNEI. The CDR3 is 14 residues long. CDR3 amino acids: CASSEGNRVNEQYF. For the CDR3, the DNA is TGTGCCAGCAGTGAAGGGAACAGGGTAAACGAGCAGTACTTC. Filled out from reference TRBV2 and TRBJ2-7, the complete variable domain reads EPEVTQTPSHQVTQMGQEVILRCVPISNHLYFYWYRQILGQKVEFLVSFYNNEISEKSEIFDDQFSVERPDGSNFTLKIRSTKLEDSAMYFCASSEGNRVNEQYFGPGTRLTVT.

The chain recombines TRBV5-4 with TRBJ2-1, with 7 positions matching TRBD2. This CDR3 is 14 amino acids long. V was pared by 9 bases and J by 2 bases, with 8 bases of the junction left unmatched. Germline V gives CDR1 SGHNT, CDR2 YYREEE (reference sequence). The CDR3: CATLVAGAYNEQFF. CDR3 nucleotide sequence: TGTGCCACCCTGGTGGCGGGAGCCTACAATGAGCAGTTCTTC.

The V gene is TRBV2, the J gene TRBJ1-2, with D unclear. Trimming removed 6 bases at V and 4 bases at J, with 15 bases between. Germline V lookup: CDR1 SNHLY, CDR2 FYNNEI. The CDR3 covers 14 residues. The CDR3, as DNA: TGTGCCAGCAGGGACGGCACAGACTTCTATGGCTACACCTTC. Encoded protein: CASRDGTDFYGYTF.

This chain joins TRBV7-9 and TRBJ2-4; 9 bases line up with TRBD1. Germline V lookup: CDR1 SEHNR, CDR2 FQNEAQ (reference sequence). J lost 8 bases, V lost 1 base, and 6 bases had no gene match. The CDR3 sequence is 15 residues long. The CDR3, as DNA: TGTGCCAGCAGCTTAGTCAGGACAGGGGCAGACATTCAGTACTTC. Its translation: CASSLVRTGADIQYF.

The sample holds one count of this clone. The chain recombines TRBV4-1 with TRBJ2-5; TRBD1 is a possible D gene (6 bases). CDR3 length: 15 amino acids. Germline lookup yields CDR1 MGHRA and CDR2 YSYEKL. Trimming removed 3 bases at V and 5 bases at J, with 16 bases between. In nucleotides, the CDR3 is TGCGCCAGCAGCCAGTTACAGGGAGAGTGGGAGACCCAGTACTTC. This codes for CASSQLQGEWETQYF.

This chain uses TRBV11-2 with TRBJ2-7; D unresolved. V was cut by 3 bases and J by 0 bases, with 6 bases left in between. Looked up from germline, CDR1 is SGHAT and CDR2 is FQNNGV. The CDR3 runs to 13 residues. CDR3 in amino acids: CASSFTPSYEQYF. The CDR3 nucleotides read TGTGCCAGCAGCTTTACCCCCTCCTACGAGCAGTACTTC.

In this sample, this clone turned up once. The chain recombines TRBV11-2 with TRBJ2-1; 7 nucleotides align to TRBD1. CDR3 length: 15 amino acids. CDR1 is SGHAT and CDR2 is FQNNGV in the germline V gene. Germline trimming cut 5 bases from V and 8 bases from J; bases unmatched to any gene: 12. CDR3 loop: CASSQPQTGLDEQFF. CDR3 bases: TGTGCCAGCAGCCAACCACAGACAGGGCTGGATGAGCAGTTCTTC. The full variable domain, in which reference TRBV11-2 and TRBJ2-1 provide the parts outside the CDR3, is EAGVAQSPRYKIIEKRQSVAFWCNPISGHATLYWYQQILGQGPKLLIQFQNNGVVDDSQLPKDRFSAERLKGVDSTLKIQPAKLEDSAVYLCASSQPQTGLDEQFFGPGTRLTVL.

This rearrangement joins TRBV27 to TRBJ2-7, with TRBD1 identical over 7 bases. Germline CDR1 MNHEY, CDR2 SMNVEV (reference sequence). V was clipped by 1 base and J by 3 bases; unmatched bases: 3. This CDR3 contains 14 residues. As DNA, the CDR3 is TGTGCCAGCAGTTTATTAGGACAGGACTACGAGCAGTACTTC. It is translated as CASSLLGQDYEQYF.

This clone was found once. The chain combines TRBV5-1 with TRBJ2-7; 10 nucleotides agree with TRBD2. CDR3 length equals 15 residues. Germline V gene sequence: CDR1 SGHRS, CDR2 YFSETQ. V was clipped by 3 bases and J by 7 bases; unmatched bases: 10. CDR3 residues: CASSSGLAEGREQYF. As DNA, the CDR3 is TGCGCCAGCAGCTCCGGACTAGCGGAGGGTCGTGAGCAGTACTTC.

This chain connects TRBV1 to TRBJ1-2. TRBV1 is an annotated pseudogene. The CDR3 loop spans 16 amino acids. This CDR3 is CTSSFNCLWKDLWLHF. The CDR3 DNA is TGCACCAGCAGCTTCAACTGTTTGTGGAAAGACCTATGGCTACACTTC.

This chain joins TRBV7-6 and TRBJ2-2, with 7 bases matching TRBD1. Germline CDR1 and CDR2: SGHVS and FNYEAQ. J lost 0 bases, V lost 6 bases, and 4 bases had no gene match. CDR3 length equals 15 residues. CDR3 region: CASSPGTANTGELFF. The DNA for the CDR3 is TGTGCCAGCAGTCCCGGGACAGCGAACACCGGGGAGCTGTTTTTT. Full variable domain (remainder filled in from reference TRBV7-6 and TRBJ2-2): GAGVSQSPRYKVTKRGQDVALRCDPISGHVSLYWYRQALGQGPEFLTYFNYEAQQDKSGLPNDRFSAERPEGSISTLTIQRTEQRDSAMYRCASSPGTANTGELFFGEGSRLTVL.

The genes are TRBV2 and TRBJ2-1; 8 positions match TRBD1. After removal of 4 bases from V and 9 bases from J, the junction contained 8 bases not matched to a gene. The CDR3 is made up of 14 amino acids. Germline values: CDR1 SNHLY, CDR2 FYNNEI. The CDR3 sequence is CASSGSQGAGEQFF. The CDR3 nucleotides are TGTGCCAGCAGTGGTTCCCAGGGGGCTGGTGAGCAGTTCTTC.

The J gene is TRBJ1-2, the V gene TRBV18; unclear D gene. This CDR3 is 13 amino acids long. In germline, CDR1 is KGHSH, CDR2 LQKENI. The V end lost 0 bases, the J end lost 4 bases, and 6 bases lay between the germline ends. CDR3: CASSPPAGYGYTF. The CDR3 DNA sequence: TGTGCCAGCTCACCACCGGCTGGCTATGGCTACACCTTC. The full variable domain, completed using reference TRBV18 and TRBJ1-2, is NAGVMQNPRHLVRRRGQEARLRCSPMKGHSHVYWYRQLPEEGLKFMVYLQKENIIDESGMPKERFSAEFPKEGPSILRIQQVVRGDSAAYFCASSPPAGYGYTFGSGTRLTVV.